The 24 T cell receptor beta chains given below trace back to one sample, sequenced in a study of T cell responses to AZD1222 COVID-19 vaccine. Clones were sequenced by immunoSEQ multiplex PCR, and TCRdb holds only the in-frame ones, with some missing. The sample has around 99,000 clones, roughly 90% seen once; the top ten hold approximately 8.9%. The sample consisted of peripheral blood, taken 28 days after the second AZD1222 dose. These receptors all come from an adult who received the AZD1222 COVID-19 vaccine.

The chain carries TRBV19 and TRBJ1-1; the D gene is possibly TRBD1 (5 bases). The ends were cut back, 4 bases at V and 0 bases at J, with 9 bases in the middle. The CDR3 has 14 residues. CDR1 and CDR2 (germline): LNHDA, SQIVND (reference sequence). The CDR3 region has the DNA TGTGCCAGTAGTACAGGGTTCATGAACACTGAAGCTTTCTTT. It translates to CASSTGFMNTEAFF.

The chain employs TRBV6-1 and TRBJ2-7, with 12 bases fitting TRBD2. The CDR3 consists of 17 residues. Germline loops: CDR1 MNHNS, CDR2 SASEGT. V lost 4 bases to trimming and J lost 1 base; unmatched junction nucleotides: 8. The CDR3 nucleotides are TGTGCCAGCAGTGGCCGACTAGCGGGGGTTTGGTCCTACGAGCAGTACTTC. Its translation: CASSGRLAGVWSYEQYF.

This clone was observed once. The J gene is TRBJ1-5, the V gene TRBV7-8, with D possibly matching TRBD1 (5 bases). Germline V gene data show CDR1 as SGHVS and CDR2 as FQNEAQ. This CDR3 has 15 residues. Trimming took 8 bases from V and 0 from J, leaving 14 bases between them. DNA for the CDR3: TGTGCCAGCCTCCCCGGGGCGTATAGCAATCAGCCCCAGCATTTT. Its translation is CASLPGAYSNQPQHF.

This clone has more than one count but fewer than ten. The CDR3 loop reads CASRSGGRDTGELFF. The CDR3 bases are TGTGCCAGCAGATCAGGGGGCCGCGACACCGGGGAGCTGTTTTTT. The chain is built from TRBV6-5 and TRBJ2-2, with 8 nucleotides matching TRBD1. V shed 6 bases and J 3 bases; nucleotides not matched to a gene: 6. The germline gives CDR1 MNHEY, CDR2 SVGAGI. The CDR3 consists of 15 residues.

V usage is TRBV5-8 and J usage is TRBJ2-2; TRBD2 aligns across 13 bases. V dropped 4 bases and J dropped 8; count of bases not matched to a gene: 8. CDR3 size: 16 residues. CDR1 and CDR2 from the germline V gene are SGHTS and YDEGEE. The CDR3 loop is CASSNNGLAGVGELFF. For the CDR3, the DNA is TGTGCCAGCAGCAATAATGGACTAGCGGGAGTTGGGGAGCTGTTTTTT.

DNA for the CDR3: TGTGCCAGCAGCTTGCCAGGGGGCTATAATTCACCCCTCCACTTT. Translated, it gives CASSLPGGYNSPLHF. This chain uses TRBV5-4 with TRBJ1-6, with 7 nucleotides matching TRBD1. Germline trimming cut 1 base from V and 3 bases from J; bases unmatched to any gene: 1. The germline gives CDR1 SGHNT, CDR2 YYREEE (reference sequence). This CDR3 spans 15 amino acids.

The CDR3 DNA reads TGTGCCATCAGTACTTACAGCGGACCATTGGAGCAGTACTTC. This sequence encodes CAISTYSGPLEQYF. The chain carries TRBV10-3 and TRBJ2-7; D possibly corresponds to TRBD2 (5 bases). V gave up 5 bases and J gave up 7 bases, with 18 bases separating them. This CDR3 spans 14 amino acids. CDR1 is ENHRY, CDR2 SYGVKD, per germline.

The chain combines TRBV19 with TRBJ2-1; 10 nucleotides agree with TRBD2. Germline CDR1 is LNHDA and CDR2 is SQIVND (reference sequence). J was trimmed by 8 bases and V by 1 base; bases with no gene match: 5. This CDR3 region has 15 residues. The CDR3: CASSIGLAGDDEQFF. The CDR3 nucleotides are TGTGCCAGTAGTATAGGCCTAGCGGGAGACGATGAGCAGTTCTTC.

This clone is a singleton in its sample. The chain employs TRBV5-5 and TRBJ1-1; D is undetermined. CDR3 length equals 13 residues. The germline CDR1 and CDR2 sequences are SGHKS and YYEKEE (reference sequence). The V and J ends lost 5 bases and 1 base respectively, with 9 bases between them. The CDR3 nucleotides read TGTGCCAGCAGGATCGGATCGAACACTGAAGCTTTCTTT. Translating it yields CASRIGSNTEAFF.

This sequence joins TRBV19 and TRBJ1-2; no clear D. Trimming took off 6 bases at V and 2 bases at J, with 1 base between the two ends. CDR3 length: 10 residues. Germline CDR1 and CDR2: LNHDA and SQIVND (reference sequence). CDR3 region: CASSNYGYTF. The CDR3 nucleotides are TGTGCCAGTAGCAACTATGGCTACACCTTC.

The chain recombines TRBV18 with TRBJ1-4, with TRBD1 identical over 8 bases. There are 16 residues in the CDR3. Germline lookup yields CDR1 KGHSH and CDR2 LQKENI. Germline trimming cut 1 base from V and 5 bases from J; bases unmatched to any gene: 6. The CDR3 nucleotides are TGTGCCAGCTCACCACGAAAAACAGGGGGGAATGAAAAACTGTTTTTT. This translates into CASSPRKTGGNEKLFF.

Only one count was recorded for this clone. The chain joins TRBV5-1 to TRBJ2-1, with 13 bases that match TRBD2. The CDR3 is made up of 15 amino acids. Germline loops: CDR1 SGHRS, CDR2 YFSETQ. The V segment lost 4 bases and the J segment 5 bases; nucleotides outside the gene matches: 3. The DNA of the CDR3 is TGCGCCAGCAGCATAGGACTAGCGGGAGACAATGAGCAGTTCTTC. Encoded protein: CASSIGLAGDNEQFF.

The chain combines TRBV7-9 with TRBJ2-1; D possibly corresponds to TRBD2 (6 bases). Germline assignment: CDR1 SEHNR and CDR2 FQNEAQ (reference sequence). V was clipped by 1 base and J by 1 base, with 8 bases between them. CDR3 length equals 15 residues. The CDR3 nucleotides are TGTGCCAGCAGCTTAGATGGGAGGTCCTACAATGAGCAGTTCTTC. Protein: CASSLDGRSYNEQFF.

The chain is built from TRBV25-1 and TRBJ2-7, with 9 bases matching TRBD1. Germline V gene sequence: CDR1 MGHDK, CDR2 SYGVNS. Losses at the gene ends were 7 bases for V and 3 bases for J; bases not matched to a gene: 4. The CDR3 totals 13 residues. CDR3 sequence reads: CASTGTGNYEQYF. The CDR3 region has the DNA TGTGCCAGCACGGGGACAGGGAACTACGAGCAGTACTTC.

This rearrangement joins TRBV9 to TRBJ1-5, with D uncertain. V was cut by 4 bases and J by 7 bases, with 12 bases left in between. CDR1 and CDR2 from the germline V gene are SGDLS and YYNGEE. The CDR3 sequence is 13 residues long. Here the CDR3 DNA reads TGTGCCAGCAGCCTCAGGACTGGGCAGCCCCAGCATTTT. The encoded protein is CASSLRTGQPQHF.

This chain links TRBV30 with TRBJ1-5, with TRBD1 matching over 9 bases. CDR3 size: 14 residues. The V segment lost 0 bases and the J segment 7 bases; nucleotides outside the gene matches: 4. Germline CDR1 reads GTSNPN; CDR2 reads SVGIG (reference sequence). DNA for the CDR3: TGTGCCTGGAGTGTAGGGACAGGGACCCAGCCCCAGCATTTT. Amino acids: CAWSVGTGTQPQHF.

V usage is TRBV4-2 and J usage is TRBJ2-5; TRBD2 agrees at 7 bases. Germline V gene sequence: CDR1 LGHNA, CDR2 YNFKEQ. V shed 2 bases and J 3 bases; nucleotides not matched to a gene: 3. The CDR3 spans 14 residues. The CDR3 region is CASSQQRGEETQYF. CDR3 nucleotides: TGTGCCAGCAGCCAACAGCGGGGCGAAGAGACCCAGTACTTC.

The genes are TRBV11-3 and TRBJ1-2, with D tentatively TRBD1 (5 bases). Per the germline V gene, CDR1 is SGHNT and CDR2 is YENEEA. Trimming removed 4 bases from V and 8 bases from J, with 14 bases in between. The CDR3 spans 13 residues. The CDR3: CASSSSGGQGYTF. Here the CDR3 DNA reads TGTGCCAGCAGCTCTTCTGGGGGTCAGGGCTACACCTTC.

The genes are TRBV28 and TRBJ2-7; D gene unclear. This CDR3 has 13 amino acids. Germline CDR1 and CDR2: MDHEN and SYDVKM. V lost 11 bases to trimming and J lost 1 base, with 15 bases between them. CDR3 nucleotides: TGTGCCTGGGCAGCGTCAGGATCCTACGAGCAGTACTTC. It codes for CAWAASGSYEQYF.

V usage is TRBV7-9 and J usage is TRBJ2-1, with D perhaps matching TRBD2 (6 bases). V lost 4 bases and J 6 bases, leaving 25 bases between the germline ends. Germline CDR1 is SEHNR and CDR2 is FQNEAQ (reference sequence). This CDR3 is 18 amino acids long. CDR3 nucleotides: TGTGCCAGCAGCTCTCCAATTAGCGGACCGCATGTCGGCAATGAGCAGTTCTTC. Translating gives CASSSPISGPHVGNEQFF.

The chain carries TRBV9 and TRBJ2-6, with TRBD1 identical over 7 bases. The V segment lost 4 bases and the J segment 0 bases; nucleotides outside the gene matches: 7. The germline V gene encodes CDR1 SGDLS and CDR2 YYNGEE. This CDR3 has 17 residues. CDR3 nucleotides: TGTGCCAGCAGCATCGGGACAGCCTACTCTGGGGCCAACGTCCTGACTTTC. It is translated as CASSIGTAYSGANVLTF.

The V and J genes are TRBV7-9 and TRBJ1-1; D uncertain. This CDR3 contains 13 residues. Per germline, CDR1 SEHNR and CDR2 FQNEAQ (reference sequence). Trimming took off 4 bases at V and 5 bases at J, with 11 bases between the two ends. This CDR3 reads CASSSEGRTEAFF. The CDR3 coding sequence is TGTGCCAGCAGCTCGGAAGGGCGAACTGAAGCTTTCTTT.

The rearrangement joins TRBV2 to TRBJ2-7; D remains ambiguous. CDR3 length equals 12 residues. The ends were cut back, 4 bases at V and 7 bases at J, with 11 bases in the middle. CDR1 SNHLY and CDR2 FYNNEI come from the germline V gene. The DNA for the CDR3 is TGTGCCAGCAGTGGAGGCTACCGGGAGCAGTACTTC. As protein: CASSGGYREQYF.

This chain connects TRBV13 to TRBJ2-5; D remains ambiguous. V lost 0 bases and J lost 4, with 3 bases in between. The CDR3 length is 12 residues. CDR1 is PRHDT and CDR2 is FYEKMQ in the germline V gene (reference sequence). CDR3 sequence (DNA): TGTGCCAGCAGCTTAGGTGTAGAGACCCAGTACTTC. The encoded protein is CASSLGVETQYF.